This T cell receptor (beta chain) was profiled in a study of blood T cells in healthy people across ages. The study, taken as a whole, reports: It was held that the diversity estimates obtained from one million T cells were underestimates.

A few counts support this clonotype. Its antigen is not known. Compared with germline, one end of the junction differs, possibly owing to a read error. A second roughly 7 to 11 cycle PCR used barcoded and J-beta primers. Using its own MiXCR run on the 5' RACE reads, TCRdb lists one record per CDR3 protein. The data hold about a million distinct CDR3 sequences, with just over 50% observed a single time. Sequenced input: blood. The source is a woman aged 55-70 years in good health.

The CDR3 sequence: CASRLGLGLAGEYGETQYF. The CDR3 nucleotides are TGCGCCAGCAGATTGGGTTTAGGACTAGCGGGAGAATACGGAGAGACCCAGTACTTC. The rearrangement links TRBV5-1 to TRBJ2-5; 13 bases map to TRBD2. The germline V gene has CDR1 SGHRS and CDR2 YFSETQ. CDR3 length: 19 residues.